This entry lists 31 T cell receptor beta chains sequenced from one sample in a study of radiotherapy plus CTLA-4 blockade in lung cancer. Generated by immunoSEQ multiplex PCR, the TCRdb table keeps only in-frame clones and is missing some. This sample yields about 35,000 clones, of which 75% to 90% are seen a single time; 5.8% belongs to the top ten. This material consisted of peripheral blood, taken from a patient treated with radiotherapy plus ipilimumab. The receptors stem from a human donor with non-small cell lung cancer who had stable disease on radiotherapy plus ipilimumab.

The chain employs TRBV28 and TRBJ2-5, with D perhaps TRBD1 (7 bases). Trimming stripped 3 bases from V and 5 bases from J, with 16 bases between. The CDR3 runs to 15 residues. Germline V gene data show CDR1 as MDHEN and CDR2 as SYDVKM. The CDR3 is CASSLSAGGMETQYF. DNA of the CDR3: TGTGCCAGCAGTTTGTCAGCAGGGGGGATGGAGACCCAGTACTTC.

This clone was detected only once. This chain connects TRBV18 to TRBJ2-1; 10 bases are a match to TRBD1. Per germline, CDR1 KGHSH and CDR2 LQKENI. The V gene end was trimmed by 2 bases and the J gene end by 8 bases; junction bases not matched to a gene: 9. The CDR3 runs 16 residues. The CDR3 DNA reads as TGTGCCAGCTCACCAGGGGGGACAGGGGCCCTGGATGAGCAGTTCTTC. Its translation: CASSPGGTGALDEQFF.

The chain combines TRBV4-1 with TRBJ2-5; 8 bases align to TRBD1. CDR3 length: 15 amino acids. Looked up from germline, CDR1 is MGHRA and CDR2 is YSYEKL. V was pared by 3 bases and J by 5 bases, with 8 bases of the junction left unmatched. The DNA for the CDR3 is TGCGCCAGCAGCCAGATAGACAGGGGTGAGGAGACCCAGTACTTC. As protein: CASSQIDRGEETQYF.

This clone appeared a single time. This chain uses TRBV10-3 with TRBJ2-4; 9 bases are shared with TRBD2. The V gene end was trimmed by 0 bases and the J gene end by 10 bases; junction bases not matched to a gene: 7. From germline, CDR1 is ENHRY and CDR2 SYGVKD. The CDR3 consists of 15 residues. The CDR3 DNA reads TGTGCCATCAGTGAGTCGACTAGCGGCGCGGGGATTCAGTACTTC. Amino acids: CAISESTSGAGIQYF.

J is TRBJ1-2 and V is TRBV6-6; the D gene is possibly TRBD1 (5 bases). Deletions cut 2 bases from V and 6 bases from J, with 19 bases between. Germline V CDR1 and CDR2: MNHNY, SVGAGI (reference sequence). This CDR3 comprises 16 residues. The chain's CDR3 is CASSYDLTTGTHGYTF. CDR3 in DNA: TGTGCCAGCAGTTACGACCTTACTACAGGCACGCATGGCTACACCTTC.

The V call is TRBV30, the J call TRBJ2-3; D uncertain. Germline assignment: CDR1 GTSNPN and CDR2 SVGIG (reference sequence). The CDR3 contains 12 residues. The germline V and J ends were trimmed by 5 bases and 5 bases, with 11 bases remaining between them. This chain's CDR3 is CAWLKRGDTQYF. CDR3 coding DNA: TGTGCCTGGCTGAAACGAGGAGATACGCAGTATTTT.

This clone appeared a single time. DNA of the CDR3: TGTGCCAGCAGTTCACCAGACAGGGAGCCCGGTCAGCCCCAGCATTTT. This encodes CASSSPDREPGQPQHF. The chain employs TRBV28 and TRBJ1-5, with 7 bases aligning to TRBD1. CDR1 is MDHEN, CDR2 SYDVKM, per germline. Trimming cost V 4 bases and J 6 bases; bases outside gene matches: 12. The CDR3 length is 16 residues.

This clone has just a few counts. J is TRBJ2-3 and V is TRBV7-8; D possibly corresponds to TRBD1 (7 bases). Trimming pared 1 base from V and 5 bases from J, leaving 19 bases between. The CDR3 contains 17 residues. Looked up from germline, CDR1 is SGHVS and CDR2 is FQNEAQ. The CDR3 loop reads CASSLESGRGVRDTQYF. CDR3 DNA sequence: TGTGCCAGCAGCTTAGAGTCGGGCAGGGGGGTTAGAGATACGCAGTATTTT.

This clone was recorded only once. V and J are TRBV7-8 and TRBJ2-3; 8 bases align to TRBD2. Germline-derived CDR1 and CDR2 are SGHVS and FQNEAQ. CDR3 size: 15 residues. With 5 bases clipped from V and 1 base from J, the junction kept 5 bases outside the gene matches. The chain's CDR3 is CASSLSGTRTDTQYF. DNA for the CDR3: TGTGCCAGCAGCCTTAGCGGGACGCGCACAGATACGCAGTATTTT.

In DNA form, the CDR3 reads TGTGCCAGCAGCCAAGATCCAAACGAGCAGTACTTC. Translating it yields CASSQDPNEQYF. The V call is TRBV14, the J call TRBJ2-7, with no clear D. Germline lookup yields CDR1 SGHDN and CDR2 FVKESK. CDR3 size: 12 residues. The V end was cut by 0 bases, the J end by 5 bases, with 5 bases between.

The chain has TRBV7-2 and TRBJ2-3, with D perhaps matching TRBD2 (6 bases). The germline V and J ends were trimmed by 4 bases and 6 bases, with 17 bases remaining between them. Germline V CDR1 and CDR2: SGHTA, FQGNSA. CDR3 size: 15 residues. CDR3 in amino acids: CASSSSGRPGDTQYF. In nucleotides, the CDR3 is TGTGCCAGCAGCTCCTCCGGGAGACCAGGGGATACGCAGTATTTT.

The chain has TRBV7-8 and TRBJ2-1, with 8 bases aligning to TRBD2. V shed 3 bases, J shed 0 bases, and the junction held 10 bases outside the gene matches. Looked up from germline, CDR1 is SGHVS and CDR2 is FQNEAQ. The CDR3 is 18 residues long. In DNA, the CDR3 is TGTGCCAGCAGCTTGGGGCTAGCGGGTTCTCACTCCTACAATGAGCAGTTCTTC. Its protein is CASSLGLAGSHSYNEQFF.

J is TRBJ2-1 and V is TRBV19; D is uncertain. The V end was cut by 5 bases, the J end by 7 bases, with 9 bases between. CDR1 LNHDA and CDR2 SQIVND come from the germline V gene (reference sequence). The CDR3 covers 12 residues. CDR3 nucleotides: TGTGCCAGTAGTTTTCCACGGAATGAGCAGTTCTTC. It is translated as CASSFPRNEQFF.

The V call is TRBV6-4, the J call TRBJ2-1; no firm D call. The CDR3 has 15 amino acids. From germline, CDR1 is MRHNA and CDR2 SNTAGT. Between the trimmed V and J ends, which lost 3 bases and 7 bases, there was a span of 16 bases. CDR3 DNA sequence: TGTGCCAGCAGTGATTCGAGTTCTGTCGCGAATGAGCAGTTCTTC. This encodes CASSDSSSVANEQFF.

In its sample, this clone was seen once. This chain links TRBV10-3 with TRBJ2-3; 10 nucleotides agree with TRBD2. Per germline, CDR1 ENHRY and CDR2 SYGVKD. After removal of 3 bases from V and 0 bases from J, the junction contained 9 bases not matched to a gene. The CDR3 has 18 residues. DNA for the CDR3: TGTGCCATCAGTGAAGGCGTAAGCGGGAGGGTTAGCACAGATACGCAGTATTTT. This codes for CAISEGVSGRVSTDTQYF.

This chain uses TRBV7-6 with TRBJ2-7; D possibly corresponds to TRBD1 (6 bases). This CDR3 region has 12 residues. CDR1 is SGHVS, CDR2 FNYEAQ, per germline. Trimming left V 3 bases short and J 7 bases short, with 10 bases between. The CDR3 sequence: CASSFSRGEQYF. CDR3 DNA sequence: TGTGCCAGCAGCTTTTCCAGGGGTGAGCAGTACTTC.

The genes are TRBV4-1 and TRBJ2-5, with TRBD2 matching 7 bases. V shed 0 bases, J shed 7 bases, and the junction held 2 bases outside the gene matches. Per germline, CDR1 MGHRA and CDR2 YSYEKL. The CDR3 contains 13 residues. CDR3 bases: TGCGCCAGCAGCCAAGAAAGGGAGGGGACCCAGTACTTC. This encodes CASSQEREGTQYF.

V is TRBV30 and J is TRBJ1-2, with D possibly being TRBD1 (5 bases). The CDR3 totals 12 residues. Germline V CDR1 and CDR2: GTSNPN, SVGIG (reference sequence). Between the trimmed V and J ends, which lost 2 bases and 8 bases, there was a span of 12 bases. CDR3 nucleotide sequence: TGTGCCTGGAGTCGACAGTCTGGGGGCTACACCTTC. Amino acids: CAWSRQSGGYTF.

The V call is TRBV28, the J call TRBJ2-7, with D possibly matching TRBD2 (5 bases). Per the germline V gene, CDR1 is MDHEN and CDR2 is SYDVKM. The CDR3 is 15 residues long. Trimming removed 4 bases at V and 0 bases at J, with 13 bases between. This CDR3 reads CASSSPAESSYEQYF. CDR3 nucleotides: TGTGCCAGCAGTTCCCCAGCGGAAAGCTCCTACGAGCAGTACTTC. Based on the CDR3 plus reference TRBV28 and TRBJ2-7, the full variable domain is DVKVTQSSRYLVKRTGEKVFLECVQDMDHENMFWYRQDPGLGLRLIYFSYDVKMKEKGDIPEGYSVSREKKERFSLILESASTNQTSMYLCASSSPAESSYEQYFGPGTRLTVT.

This clone has only a few counts. This chain uses TRBV10-3 with TRBJ1-2; the match to TRBD1 covers 12 bases. The CDR3 is made up of 13 amino acids. The junction had 6 bases not matched to a gene; V was cut back by 8 bases and J by 8 bases. Germline values: CDR1 ENHRY, CDR2 SYGVKD. The CDR3: CAIGGTGGSGYTF. DNA of the CDR3: TGTGCCATCGGGGGGACAGGGGGCTCGGGCTACACCTTC.

In its sample, this clone was seen once. This chain connects TRBV4-1 to TRBJ2-7; 9 nucleotides line up with TRBD2. The CDR3 is 15 amino acids. The ends lost 1 base at V and 1 base at J; junction bases unmatched: 2. The germline CDR1 and CDR2 sequences are MGHRA and YSYEKL. CDR3 residues: CASSQVTSGSYEQYF. CDR3 DNA sequence: TGCGCCAGCAGCCAAGTAACTAGCGGGTCCTACGAGCAGTACTTC.

This rearrangement joins TRBV19 to TRBJ2-7; 9 bases match TRBD1. Germline trimming cut 5 bases from V and 6 bases from J; bases unmatched to any gene: 11. Germline lookup yields CDR1 LNHDA and CDR2 SQIVND (reference sequence). The CDR3 has 15 amino acids. CDR3 DNA sequence: TGTGCCAGTAGTCCGGGGACAGGGTTATCGTCCGAGCAGTACTTC. It specifies CASSPGTGLSSEQYF.

The rearrangement uses TRBV5-4 and TRBJ2-1; 7 bases map to TRBD2. The V and J ends lost 0 bases and 3 bases, in that order; junction bases with no gene match: 3. CDR1 SGHNT and CDR2 YYREEE come from the germline V gene (reference sequence). The CDR3 is 15 residues long. DNA of the CDR3: TGTGCCAGCAGCTTGGATCGCGGGAGCTACAATGAGCAGTTCTTC. Translating gives CASSLDRGSYNEQFF.

The J gene is TRBJ2-5, the V gene TRBV2; 9 bases agree with TRBD1. CDR1 SNHLY and CDR2 FYNNEI come from the germline V gene. With 8 bases clipped from V and 7 bases from J, the junction kept 8 bases outside the gene matches. The CDR3 is 13 residues long. The CDR3 bases are TGTGCCAGCCTCCGGGACAGGGAAGGGACCCAGTACTTC. Residues: CASLRDREGTQYF.

This chain joins TRBV2 and TRBJ1-2; D is possibly TRBD1 (6 bases). This CDR3 comprises 14 residues. Trimming took 3 bases from V and 2 from J, leaving 10 bases between them. Per germline, CDR1 SNHLY and CDR2 FYNNEI. The CDR3 loop reads CASSDAGGNYGYTF. As DNA, the CDR3 is TGTGCCAGCAGTGACGCGGGGGGCAACTATGGCTACACCTTC.

The V gene is TRBV4-1, the J gene TRBJ2-1, with no clear D. CDR1 and CDR2 from the germline V gene are MGHRA and YSYEKL. The CDR3 sequence is 15 residues long. The V end lost 1 base, the J end lost 8 bases, and 15 bases lay between the germline ends. The CDR3 here is CASSQVNAGIYEQFF. CDR3 DNA sequence: TGCGCCAGCAGCCAAGTCAACGCAGGAATATATGAGCAGTTCTTC.

The V and J genes are TRBV11-2 and TRBJ2-7; perhaps TRBD1 as D (6 bases). V shed 4 bases and J shed 6 bases, with 13 bases lying between them. The CDR3 totals 13 residues. Germline V gene lookup returns CDR1 SGHAT and CDR2 FQNNGV. CDR3 sequence reads: CASSSTGLAEQYF. Here the CDR3 DNA reads TGTGCCAGCAGCTCGACAGGATTGGCCGAGCAGTACTTC.

The table lists this clone with a count of one. V is TRBV7-8 and J is TRBJ1-6; a weak D match, TRBD1 (6 bases). CDR1 is SGHVS, CDR2 FQNEAQ, per germline. V lost 4 bases and J lost 10, with 17 bases in between. The CDR3 is 15 residues long. The CDR3 loop is CASSSRGGAGSPLHF. For the CDR3, the DNA is TGTGCCAGCAGCTCGAGAGGGGGGGCAGGGTCACCCCTCCACTTT.

The V gene is TRBV4-3, the J gene TRBJ2-1; D may be TRBD2 (6 bases). The CDR3 contains 14 residues. Germline loops: CDR1 LGHNA, CDR2 YSLEER. Trimming left V 0 bases short and J 9 bases short, with 12 bases between. The CDR3 loop reads CASSQDNGGGEQFF. The CDR3, as DNA: TGCGCCAGCAGCCAAGATAACGGGGGAGGTGAGCAGTTCTTC.

J is TRBJ1-2 and V is TRBV7-6; 7 bases are a match to TRBD1. The CDR3 extends over 12 amino acids. The V gene end was trimmed by 5 bases and the J gene end by 8 bases; junction bases not matched to a gene: 5. Germline V gene data show CDR1 as SGHVS and CDR2 as FNYEAQ. CDR3 amino acids: CASSLDRVGYTF. The CDR3 bases are TGTGCCAGCAGCCTCGACAGGGTAGGCTACACCTTC.

In DNA form, the CDR3 reads TGCGCCAGCAGCCTTCCGACAGGGGGTTCGGTAGATACGCAGTATTTT. Translated: CASSLPTGGSVDTQYF. This chain uses TRBV5-1 with TRBJ2-3, with 9 positions matching TRBD1. With 4 bases clipped from V and 5 bases from J, the junction kept 11 bases outside the gene matches. The CDR3 has 16 residues. The germline V gene has CDR1 SGHRS and CDR2 YFSETQ.